What follows are 32 T cell receptor beta chains derived from one specimen sequenced in a study of T cell changes during pregnancy in multiple sclerosis. The repertoire was sequenced with immunoSEQ multiplex PCR; TCRdb's copy has only in-frame clones and lacks some. The data hold 25,000 to 35,000 clones, with 75% to 95% observed a single time. The sequencing used CD8+ T cells from peripheral blood mononuclear cells, collected before pregnancy. All receptors come from a female donor with multiple sclerosis, enrolled in a pregnancy study.

The chain carries TRBV4-3 and TRBJ2-3; 13 bases are shared with TRBD2. The ends lost 5 bases at V and 5 bases at J; junction bases unmatched: 4. Germline CDR1 is LGHNA and CDR2 is YSLEER. The CDR3 covers 15 residues. CDR3 nucleotide sequence: TGCGCCAGCAGCTTTGGACTAGCGGGAGTAGATACGCAGTATTTT. Amino acid sequence: CASSFGLAGVDTQYF.

This chain links TRBV27 with TRBJ1-1; D is ambiguous. V was clipped by 6 bases and J by 6 bases, with 14 bases between them. Germline V lookup: CDR1 MNHEY, CDR2 SMNVEV (reference sequence). CDR3 length: 13 amino acids. CDR3 in DNA: TGTGCCAGCAGCCGCCTCTTGGAGGCTGAAGCTTTCTTT. As protein: CASSRLLEAEAFF.

The rearrangement links TRBV4-3 to TRBJ1-2, with 9 bases identical to TRBD1. The CDR3 totals 18 residues. J gave up 7 bases and V 0 bases, and 15 bases lay outside the gene matches. Germline CDR1 reads LGHNA; CDR2 reads YSLEER. This CDR3 is CASSQEPGFYGQGSGYTF. CDR3 DNA sequence: TGCGCCAGCAGCCAAGAACCCGGCTTCTACGGACAGGGGTCTGGCTACACCTTC.

The rearrangement joins TRBV9 to TRBJ2-1; tentative D call: TRBD1 (8 bases). The CDR3 totals 20 residues. CDR1 is SGDLS, CDR2 YYNGEE, per germline. The V gene lost 2 bases and the J gene lost 4 bases, with 28 bases spanning the gap. The CDR3, as DNA: TGTGCCAGCAGCGTTTCCCAGGGGGCCTATTCTAGCGGCCCTTACAATGAGCAGTTCTTC. Amino acids: CASSVSQGAYSSGPYNEQFF. Full variable domain (missing parts from reference TRBV9 and TRBJ2-1): DSGVTQTPKHLITATGQRVTLRCSPRSGDLSVYWYQQSLDQGLQFLIQYYNGEERAKGNILERFSAQQFPDLHSELNLSSLELGDSALYFCASSVSQGAYSSGPYNEQFFGPGTRLTVL.

The chain recombines TRBV5-4 with TRBJ2-1, with D perhaps TRBD1 (5 bases). The CDR3 loop spans 14 amino acids. Trimming took 3 bases from V and 7 from J, leaving 14 bases between them. CDR1 is SGHNT, CDR2 YYREEE, per germline (reference sequence). CDR3 amino acids: CASSSNGRVNEQFF. CDR3 in DNA: TGTGCCAGCAGCTCAAACGGCAGGGTGAATGAGCAGTTCTTC.

This chain links TRBV7-3 with TRBJ2-3; 8 bases agree with TRBD1. The CDR3 is 16 residues long. Germline CDR1 and CDR2: SGHTA and FQGTGA. The trim removed 2 bases at V and 3 bases at J, leaving 7 bases unmatched. CDR3 nucleotides: TGTGCCAGCAGCTTATCAGGGGGCACGGTGACAGATACGCAGTATTTT. Translation gives CASSLSGGTVTDTQYF.

This chain uses TRBV7-9 with TRBJ2-2; possibly TRBD2 for D (7 bases). Trimming removed 6 bases at V and 4 bases at J, with 18 bases between. CDR1 and CDR2 from the germline V gene are SEHNR and FQNEAQ (reference sequence). The CDR3 sequence is 16 residues long. CDR3 sequence reads: CASSLQGGGATGELFF. The CDR3 DNA follows: TGTGCCAGCAGTCTCCAAGGGGGAGGGGCCACCGGGGAGCTGTTTTTT.

The V call is TRBV2, the J call TRBJ2-5; 7 bases line up with TRBD1. V shed 1 base and J 4 bases; nucleotides not matched to a gene: 6. The CDR3 runs to 15 residues. From germline, CDR1 is SNHLY and CDR2 FYNNEI. CDR3 DNA: TGTGCCAGCAGTGAAGAGGGGGCGTGGAGAGAGACCCAGTACTTC. Protein sequence: CASSEEGAWRETQYF.

This chain connects TRBV28 to TRBJ2-4; D remains unclear. Germline loops: CDR1 MDHEN, CDR2 SYDVKM. The CDR3 covers 14 residues. V shed 3 bases and J shed 8 bases, with 14 bases lying between them. In DNA form, the CDR3 reads TGTGCCAGCAGTTTCCAAGAGCCGGCGGACATTCAGTACTTC. Its protein is CASSFQEPADIQYF. The full variable domain, with the rest looked up from reference TRBV28 and TRBJ2-4, is DVKVTQSSRYLVKRTGEKVFLECVQDMDHENMFWYRQDPGLGLRLIYFSYDVKMKEKGDIPEGYSVSREKKERFSLILESASTNQTSMYLCASSFQEPADIQYFGAGTRLSVL.

This chain connects TRBV2 to TRBJ2-7, with TRBD1 matching 7 bases. Germline CDR1 reads SNHLY; CDR2 reads FYNNEI. V shed 5 bases and J 7 bases; nucleotides not matched to a gene: 2. The CDR3 loop spans 11 amino acids. The CDR3 coding sequence is TGTGCCAGCAGTAGGGGGCTAGAGCAGTACTTC. It is translated as CASSRGLEQYF. The full variable domain, completed using reference TRBV2 and TRBJ2-7, is EPEVTQTPSHQVTQMGQEVILRCVPISNHLYFYWYRQILGQKVEFLVSFYNNEISEKSEIFDDQFSVERPDGSNFTLKIRSTKLEDSAMYFCASSRGLEQYFGPGTRLTVT.

This sequence joins TRBV6-9 and TRBJ1-1, with TRBD1 as a possible D gene (6 bases). CDR3 length equals 11 residues. Germline loops: CDR1 MNHGY, CDR2 SVAAGI. With 8 bases removed from V and 8 bases from J, the gap between germline ends came to 12 bases. This chain's CDR3 is CASLGGREAFF. CDR3 bases: TGTGCCAGCCTCGGGGGGCGAGAAGCTTTCTTT.

The V gene is TRBV6-5, the J gene TRBJ2-3; TRBD2 matches 7 bases. V dropped 6 bases and J dropped 1; count of bases not matched to a gene: 7. Germline CDR1 reads MNHEY; CDR2 reads SVGAGI. The CDR3 consists of 15 residues. In DNA form, the CDR3 reads TGTGCCAGCAGCCCCAGCGGGATGCGCACAGATACGCAGTATTTT. Its translation is CASSPSGMRTDTQYF.

V and J are TRBV11-3 and TRBJ1-2; TRBD1 matches at 7 bases. The germline V gene has CDR1 SGHNT and CDR2 YENEEA. The CDR3 is made up of 14 amino acids. V lost 4 bases and J lost 4; bases outside the gene matches: 6. The CDR3 sequence: CASSSRDRSYGYTF. The DNA of the CDR3 is TGTGCCAGCAGCTCCCGGGACAGAAGCTATGGCTACACCTTC.

The rearrangement joins TRBV6-5 to TRBJ1-5; the D gene is possibly TRBD1 (6 bases). The CDR3 is 15 residues long. The germline gives CDR1 MNHEY, CDR2 SVGAGI. V lost 6 bases to trimming and J lost 0 bases, with 12 bases between them. The CDR3 is CASRNGQHSNQPQHF. The DNA of the CDR3 is TGTGCCAGCAGAAATGGACAGCATAGCAATCAGCCCCAGCATTTT.

This clone was seen only once. This chain connects TRBV13 to TRBJ1-4; 7 bases fit TRBD1. This CDR3 has 16 residues. Trimming at V came to 1 base and at J to 3 bases, leaving 5 bases not matched to a gene. Per germline, CDR1 PRHDT and CDR2 FYEKMQ (reference sequence). CDR3 nucleotide sequence: TGTGCCAGCAGCTTAGCCCGGACAGGCCCTAATGAAAAACTGTTTTTT. Protein: CASSLARTGPNEKLFF.

The CDR3 region has the DNA TGTGCCACCAGCAGAGGAGAGGGCACTGAAGCTTTCTTT. As protein: CATSRGEGTEAFF. This rearrangement joins TRBV15 to TRBJ1-1; D gene ambiguous. The CDR3 length is 13 residues. V lost 1 base to trimming and J lost 4 bases, with 7 bases between them. CDR1 is LNHNV, CDR2 YYDKDF, per germline (reference sequence).

The CDR3: CASGSRQALYEQYF. The CDR3 nucleotides read TGTGCCAGCGGATCCAGACAGGCTCTCTACGAGCAGTACTTC. The chain couples TRBV5-6 to TRBJ2-7, with a tentative D call TRBD1 (6 bases). The germline V gene encodes CDR1 SGHDT and CDR2 YYEEEE. The CDR3 extends over 14 amino acids. Trimming removed 7 bases from V and 3 bases from J, with 17 bases in between.

The chain has TRBV6-6 and TRBJ1-4; a weak D match, TRBD1 (5 bases). Trimming removed 5 bases from V and 7 bases from J, with 17 bases in between. The CDR3 extends over 15 amino acids. The germline CDR1 and CDR2 sequences are MNHNY and SVGAGI (reference sequence). CDR3 nucleotide sequence: TGTGCCAGCAGTAAGGTGACTCAGGGCAGTGAAAAACTGTTTTTT. It yields the protein CASSKVTQGSEKLFF.

The chain couples TRBV7-2 to TRBJ2-1, with 7 bases fitting TRBD2. V was pared by 8 bases and J by 5 bases, with 15 bases of the junction left unmatched. This CDR3 contains 16 residues. Looked up from germline, CDR1 is SGHTA and CDR2 is FQGNSA. CDR3 sequence: CASDARGGRMDNEQFF. CDR3 bases: TGTGCCAGCGATGCCCGCGGCGGGAGAATGGACAATGAGCAGTTCTTC.

This clone was seen a single time. The rearrangement joins TRBV7-9 to TRBJ2-7; TRBD1 might be the D (6 bases). The CDR3 contains 16 residues. Germline CDR1 SEHNR, CDR2 FQNEAQ (reference sequence). Deletions cut 5 bases from V and 3 bases from J, with 20 bases between. The CDR3 region is CASSGKGDTGIYEQYF. The CDR3 nucleotides read TGTGCCAGCAGCGGGAAAGGGGACACCGGTATCTACGAGCAGTACTTC.

The chain has TRBV30 and TRBJ1-1, with TRBD1 as a possible D gene (6 bases). V was trimmed by 0 bases and J by 4 bases, leaving 9 bases between them. This CDR3 comprises 13 residues. Germline loops: CDR1 GTSNPN, CDR2 SVGIG (reference sequence). The CDR3 DNA reads as TGTGCCTGGAGTGTCACAGGGTCCACTGAAGCTTTCTTT. Its protein is CAWSVTGSTEAFF.

The rearrangement uses TRBV27 and TRBJ2-2, with 12 bases that match TRBD1. This CDR3 contains 19 residues. Germline CDR1 MNHEY, CDR2 SMNVEV (reference sequence). The V gene end was trimmed by 5 bases and the J gene end by 1 base; junction bases not matched to a gene: 11. The CDR3 nucleotides are TGTGCCAGCAGTCACCTAGGGACAGGGGGCGAAGGGAACACCGGGGAGCTGTTTTTT. It yields the protein CASSHLGTGGEGNTGELFF.

The count of this clone is one. The V call is TRBV30, the J call TRBJ2-4; 9 nucleotides match TRBD1. Germline CDR1 and CDR2: GTSNPN and SVGIG (reference sequence). V lost 2 bases, J lost 8 bases, and 7 bases stayed unmatched. The CDR3 is made up of 14 amino acids. The CDR3 sequence is CAWSPGTGMDIQYF. In nucleotides, the CDR3 is TGTGCCTGGAGTCCCGGGACAGGGATGGACATTCAGTACTTC.

Notes on this clone: This same CDR3 is encoded by further DNA sequences in the sample. The V and J genes are TRBV4-3 and TRBJ2-7; the D gene is possibly TRBD2 (6 bases). V was shortened by 0 bases and J by 0 bases, with 12 bases between the two germline ends. The CDR3 is made up of 16 amino acids. CDR1 is LGHNA, CDR2 YSLEER, per germline. For the CDR3, the DNA is TGCGCCAGCAGCCAAGACCTCGGGACTGCCTCCTACGAGCAGTACTTC. Its translation is CASSQDLGTASYEQYF.

The gene calls are TRBV29-1 and TRBJ1-2; the match to TRBD1 covers 10 bases. Trimming at V came to 3 bases and at J to 8 bases, leaving 3 bases not matched to a gene. Per the germline V gene, CDR1 is SQVTM and CDR2 is ANQGSEA. This CDR3 is 12 amino acids long. The CDR3 sequence: CSVDRDRGGYTF. CDR3 sequence (DNA): TGCAGCGTTGACCGGGACAGGGGCGGCTACACCTTC.

This chain links TRBV19 with TRBJ2-7, with a possible D match to TRBD2 (5 bases). The germline CDR1 and CDR2 sequences are LNHDA and SQIVND (reference sequence). Between the trimmed V and J ends, which lost 5 bases and 7 bases, there was a span of 15 bases. This CDR3 has 13 amino acids. The CDR3 reads CASSPSPAGEQYF. The DNA of the CDR3 is TGTGCCAGTAGTCCCTCCCCCGCGGGTGAGCAGTACTTC.

The chain recombines TRBV7-3 with TRBJ2-3, with 8 bases identical to TRBD2. This CDR3 comprises 16 residues. Per germline, CDR1 SGHTA and CDR2 FQGTGA. The V and J ends lost 5 bases and 3 bases, in that order; junction bases with no gene match: 10. CDR3 amino acids: CASSRGSGRVTDTQYF. CDR3 DNA: TGTGCCAGCAGCCGCGGCAGCGGGAGAGTGACAGATACGCAGTATTTT.

V is TRBV2 and J is TRBJ2-7; 10 bases agree with TRBD2. Germline assignment: CDR1 SNHLY and CDR2 FYNNEI. The trim removed 10 bases at V and 0 bases at J, leaving 6 bases unmatched. The CDR3 is made up of 14 amino acids. CDR3 protein: CATWTSGNSYEQYF. CDR3 nucleotide sequence: TGTGCCACCTGGACTAGCGGTAACTCCTACGAGCAGTACTTC.

The rearrangement links TRBV6-4 to TRBJ1-1, with TRBD1 as a possible D gene (6 bases). CDR1 is MRHNA, CDR2 SNTAGT, per germline. This CDR3 is built from 13 residues. The V gene lost 4 bases and the J gene lost 2 bases, with 8 bases spanning the gap. The DNA of the CDR3 is TGTGCCAGCAGTGTGGACAGTAACACTGAAGCTTTCTTT. Its translation is CASSVDSNTEAFF.

J is TRBJ2-3 and V is TRBV7-2, with 9 bases that match TRBD1. V was pared by 4 bases and J by 3 bases, with 5 bases of the junction left unmatched. The CDR3 is 15 amino acids. Germline V CDR1 and CDR2: SGHTA, FQGNSA. The CDR3, as DNA: TGTGCCAGCAGCTCGGGACAGGGACATACAGATACGCAGTATTTT. Translating gives CASSSGQGHTDTQYF.

This clone was recorded once. This chain links TRBV19 with TRBJ2-7, with 7 bases identical to TRBD2. V gave up 6 bases and J gave up 2 bases; unmatched junction bases: 10. The CDR3 loop spans 15 amino acids. Germline-derived CDR1 and CDR2 are LNHDA and SQIVND (reference sequence). The CDR3 region is CASSVTTSAAYEQYF. CDR3 DNA: TGTGCCAGTAGCGTTACTACTAGCGCCGCCTACGAGCAGTACTTC.

The chain is built from TRBV18 and TRBJ2-7, with 11 bases matching TRBD2. The length of the CDR3 is 18 residues. Germline V CDR1 and CDR2: KGHSH, LQKENI. With 2 bases clipped from V and 2 bases from J, the junction kept 11 bases outside the gene matches. CDR3 region: CASSPVEGLAGGTYEQYF. DNA for the CDR3: TGTGCCAGCTCACCAGTGGAGGGGCTAGCGGGGGGAACCTACGAGCAGTACTTC.